This TCR beta chain was identified in a study of siplizumab effects on memory and regulatory T cells. Details on this clone: The target antigen is unknown.

The authors kept the mixed lymphocyte reaction cells in coculture at 37°C for under 7 days. Only in-frame clones appear in the TCRdb table, and some are missing; sequencing was by immunoSEQ multiplex PCR. This sample has about 5,600 clones, with over 45% found just once. General study points: Controls had 26.9% Treg-derived mappable alloreactive CD4+ clones on average, versus approximately 69% with siplizumab.

Sequences were obtained from CFSE-low (dividing) CD8+ T cells sorted from an allogeneic mixed lymphocyte reaction. The receptor's source is a human donor in good health; the cells came from an allogeneic mixed lymphocyte reaction. Some clones in this sample may be carry-over from other donors' samples.

The DNA of the CDR3 is TGTGCCAGCAGTTTATCACAGGGTAGCACAGATACGCAGTATTTT. The encoded protein is CASSLSQGSTDTQYF. V is TRBV27 and J is TRBJ2-3, with D perhaps matching TRBD1 (6 bases). This CDR3 contains 15 residues. CDR1 and CDR2 from the germline V gene are MNHEY and SMNVEV (reference sequence). The V gene lost 0 bases and the J gene lost 0 bases, with 7 bases spanning the gap.